These 5 T cell receptor beta chains were all obtained from the same sample, sequenced in a study of blood T cell repertoires in COVID-19 (TCRdb year 2020). The library was obtained by the immunoSEQ multiplex PCR assay. TCRdb holds this immuneACCESS table with in-frame rearrangements only. Some clones are missing; in checked studies, unresolved V genes explain under half, and the rest has no known cause. The sample records around 200,000 clones, under 90% of which are singletons. The ten most abundant clones make up under 3% of the sample. Specimen: peripheral blood. These receptors were taken from a woman in her 40s with active or convalescent COVID-19.

The CDR3 DNA reads TGCGCCAGCAGCCAAATAAGGACAGAGAATCAGCCCCAGCATTTT. Translating gives CASSQIRTENQPQHF. This chain links TRBV4-1 with TRBJ1-5; perhaps TRBD1 as D (6 bases). From germline, CDR1 is MGHRA and CDR2 YSYEKL. The CDR3 extends over 15 amino acids. The V and J ends lost 2 bases and 4 bases respectively, with 12 bases between them.

The chain links TRBV28 to TRBJ1-2; 8 positions match TRBD1. The V gene end was trimmed by 6 bases and the J gene end by 7 bases; junction bases not matched to a gene: 10. This CDR3 comprises 14 residues. Looked up from germline, CDR1 is MDHEN and CDR2 is SYDVKM. The CDR3 protein is CASRDPGGAFGYTF. DNA of the CDR3: TGTGCCAGCAGAGACCCAGGGGGCGCCTTTGGCTACACCTTC.

This chain connects TRBV4-2 to TRBJ2-1, with TRBD2 matching over 8 bases. V trimming: 4 bases; J trimming: 1 base; junction bases outside the gene matches: 6. The germline V gene encodes CDR1 LGHNA and CDR2 YNFKEQ. CDR3 length: 16 amino acids. The chain's CDR3 is CASSRTAGESYNEQFF. DNA of the CDR3: TGTGCCAGCAGCCGAACAGCGGGAGAGTCCTACAATGAGCAGTTCTTC.

This chain connects TRBV19 to TRBJ1-6, with D perhaps TRBD1 (5 bases). This CDR3 region has 14 residues. Trimming took off 3 bases at V and 9 bases at J, with 12 bases between the two ends. Germline CDR1 and CDR2: LNHDA and SQIVND (reference sequence). CDR3 bases: TGTGCCAGTAGTATGCAGGGAAGCGTTTCACCCCTCCACTTT. Translating it yields CASSMQGSVSPLHF.

The rearrangement uses TRBV24-1 and TRBJ2-5; 13 positions match TRBD2. Trimming removed 4 bases from V and 1 base from J; junction bases left unmatched: 5. CDR1 is KGHDR, CDR2 SFDVKD, per germline. CDR3 length: 17 residues. CDR3 region: CATSDPGTSGTQETQYF. The CDR3 nucleotides read TGTGCCACCAGTGACCCGGGGACTAGCGGGACCCAAGAGACCCAGTACTTC.